This T cell receptor beta chain was sequenced during a study of Graves' ophthalmopathy and Graves' hyperthyroidism. At the level of the study: Ophthalmopathy absent within 18 months of follow-up marked hyperthyroidism as stable.

The CDR3 contains 15 residues. V lost 3 bases and J 1 base, leaving 13 bases between the germline ends. CDR1 and CDR2 from the germline V gene are SGDLS and YYNGEE. As the template, RNA transcripts were used to amplify TCR beta CDR3 regions. In the first round, RT-PCR was carried out with HTBI primers, and a multiplex PCR formed the second round. In TCRdb, the multiplex PCR reads were re-called with MiXCR into one record per CDR3 protein. The table includes more than 1,000,000 distinct CDR3 sequences, approximately 35% detected once. Patients newly diagnosed with hyperthyroidism, under 2 months' duration, were aged 18 to 65, the study reports. This clonotype was detected many times.

The clonotype comes from an adult man with Graves' hyperthyroidism. V is TRBV9 and J is TRBJ1-1; perhaps TRBD1 as D (5 bases). The sample comprised peripheral blood or thyroid tissue (not recorded which). The CDR3 sequence: CASSGRGGRNTEAFF. The CDR3 DNA sequence: TGTGCCAGCAGCGGTAGGGGAGGCAGGAACACTGAAGCTTTCTTT.